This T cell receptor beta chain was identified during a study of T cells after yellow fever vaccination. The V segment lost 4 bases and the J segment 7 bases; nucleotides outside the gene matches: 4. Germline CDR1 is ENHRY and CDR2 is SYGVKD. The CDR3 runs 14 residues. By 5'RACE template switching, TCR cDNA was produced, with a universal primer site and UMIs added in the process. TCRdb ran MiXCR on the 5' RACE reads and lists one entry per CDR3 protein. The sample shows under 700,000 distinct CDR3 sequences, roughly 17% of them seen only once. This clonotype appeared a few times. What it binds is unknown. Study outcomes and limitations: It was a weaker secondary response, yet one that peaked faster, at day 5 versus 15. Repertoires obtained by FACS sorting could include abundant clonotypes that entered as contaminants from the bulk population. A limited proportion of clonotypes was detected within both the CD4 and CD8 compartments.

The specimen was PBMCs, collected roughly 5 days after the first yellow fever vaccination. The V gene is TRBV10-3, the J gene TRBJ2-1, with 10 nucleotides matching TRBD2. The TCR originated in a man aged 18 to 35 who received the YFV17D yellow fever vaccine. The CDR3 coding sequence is TGTGCCATCAGTGGAGCGGGGGGGTATAATGAGCAGTTCTTC. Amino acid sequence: CAISGAGGYNEQFF.